This TCR beta chain is from a study of early T cells in non-severe SARS-CoV-2 infection. Across the whole study: Unpaired chains resulted from sequencing bulk RNA of unsorted whole blood.

This clonotype has more than one count but fewer than ten. Its specificity is not known. Study-level points and caveats: Clonotype matching in VDJdb favored anti-spike CD8 responses and did not capture private and CD4 specificities.

Individual cDNA molecules were tagged with unique molecular identifiers, the study reported. TCRdb re-derived calls from the 5' RACE reads in MiXCR, one entry per CDR3 protein. Of tens of thousands of distinct CDR3 sequences listed, about 15% are singletons. Germline CDR1 reads MNHEY; CDR2 reads SMNVEV (reference sequence). Trimming cost V 6 bases and J 8 bases; bases outside gene matches: 5. CDR3 length equals 13 residues. This sequence joins TRBV27 and TRBJ1-3; TRBD1 agrees at 9 bases. Specimen: whole blood. The clonotype was recovered from an adult who was a healthcare worker with PCR-confirmed SARS-CoV-2 infection or an uninfected control (not recorded which). The CDR3 sequence: CASRGTGRDTIYF. DNA of the CDR3: TGTGCCAGCAGAGGGACAGGGAGGGACACCATATATTTT.